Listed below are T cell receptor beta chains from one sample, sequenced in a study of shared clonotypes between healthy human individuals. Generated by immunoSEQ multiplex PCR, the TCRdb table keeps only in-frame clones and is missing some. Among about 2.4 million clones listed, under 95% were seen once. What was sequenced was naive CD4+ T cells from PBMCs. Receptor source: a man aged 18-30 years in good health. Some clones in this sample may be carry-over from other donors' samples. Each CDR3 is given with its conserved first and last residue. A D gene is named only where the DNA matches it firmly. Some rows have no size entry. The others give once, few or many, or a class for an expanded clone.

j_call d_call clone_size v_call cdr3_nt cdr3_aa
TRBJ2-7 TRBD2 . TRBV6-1 TGTGCCAGCAGTGTCCGTGGGGGGCCGGGACTAGCGCTGACCTACGAGCAGTACTTC CASSVRGGPGLALTYEQYF
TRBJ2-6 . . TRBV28 TGTGCCAGCAACGGCCCAGGGTCTGGGGCCAACGTCCTGACTTTC CASNGPGSGANVLTF
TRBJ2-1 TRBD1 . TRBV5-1 TGCGCCAGCAGACCCGGGACAGGGGGCAATGAGCAGTTCTTC CASRPGTGGNEQFF
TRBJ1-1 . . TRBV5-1 TGCGCCAGCAGCTGGGATGATCCGATGAACACTGAAGCTTTCTTT CASSWDDPMNTEAFF
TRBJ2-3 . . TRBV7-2 TGTGCCAGCAACCTTAGGCTAGCGATCACAGATACGCAGTATTTT CASNLRLAITDTQYF
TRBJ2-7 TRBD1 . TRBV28 TGTGCCAGCAGTTCGGTAACACGACAGGGGAGAAGCTCCTACGAGCAGTACTTC CASSSVTRQGRSSYEQYF
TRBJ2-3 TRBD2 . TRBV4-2 TGTGCCAGCAGCCAAGCGACCACTAGCGGAACGCGAGGCACAGATACGCAGTATTTT CASSQATTSGTRGTDTQYF
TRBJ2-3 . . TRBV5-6 TGTGCCAGCAGCTTCGTGGGGGTAGCGAGCACGCAGTATTTT CASSFVGVASTQYF
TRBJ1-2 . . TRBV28 TGTGCCAGCAGTTCCGGGACTAACTATGGCTACACCTTC CASSSGTNYGYTF
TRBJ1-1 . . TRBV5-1 TGCGCCAGCAGCTTCTTTGGGGTGGGCGAAGCTTTCTTT CASSFFGVGEAFF
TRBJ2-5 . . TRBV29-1 TGCAGCGTCGGTCCCCTACTAGCAGAAGAGACCCAGTACTTC CSVGPLLAEETQYF
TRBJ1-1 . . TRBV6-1 TGTGCCAGCAGGACGGATCGCAACACTGAAGCTTTCTTT CASRTDRNTEAFF
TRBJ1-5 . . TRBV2 TGTGCCAGCAGTGGAACAGGACCCAGCAATCAGCCCCAGCATTTT CASSGTGPSNQPQHF
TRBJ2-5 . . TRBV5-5 TGTGCCAGCAACGGGGGAGAAGAGACCCAGTACTTC CASNGGEETQYF
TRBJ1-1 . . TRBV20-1 TGCAGTGCACCTCAGGGAACTGAAGCTTTCTTT CSAPQGTEAFF
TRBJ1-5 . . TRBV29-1 TGCAGCGGCATACAGAATCAGCCCCAGCATTTT CSGIQNQPQHF
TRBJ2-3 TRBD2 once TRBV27 TGTGCCAGCAGTTCTGGCGGGAGGACAACAGATACGCAGTATTTT CASSSGGRTTDTQYF
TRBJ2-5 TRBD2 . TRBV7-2 TGTGCCAGCAGCTCGGGACTAGCGGTGGCGGGGACCCAGTACTTC CASSSGLAVAGTQYF
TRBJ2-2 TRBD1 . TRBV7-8 TGTGCCAGCAGCTCTCAGGGGGATCGCACCGGGGAGCTGTTTTTT CASSSQGDRTGELFF
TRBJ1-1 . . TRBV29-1 TGCAGCGCCGCACAGGGAGGCACTGAAGCTTTCTTT CSAAQGGTEAFF
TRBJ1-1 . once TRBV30 TGTGCCTGGATCGCCTCCATGAACACTGAAGCTTTCTTT CAWIASMNTEAFF
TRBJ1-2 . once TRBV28 TGTGCCAGCAGTTTAGCAGGGAGGGGGTACACCTTC CASSLAGRGYTF
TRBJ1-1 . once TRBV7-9 TGTGCCAGCAGCCCCCAGAATTCGAATACTGAAGCTTTCTTT CASSPQNSNTEAFF
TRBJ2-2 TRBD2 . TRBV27 TGTGCCAGCACCCCGACTAGCGGGGATGTCGGGGAGCTGTTTTTT CASTPTSGDVGELFF
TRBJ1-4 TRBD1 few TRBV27 TGTGCCAGCAGTTTGACAGGGGAAAAACTGTTTTTT CASSLTGEKLFF
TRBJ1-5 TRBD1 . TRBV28 TGTGCCAGCAGTTCATACAGGGGTGGAGGGGGCAGACAGCCCCAGCATTTT CASSSYRGGGGRQPQHF
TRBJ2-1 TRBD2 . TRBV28 TGTGCCAGCAGTTTTCCGGCTAGCGGATACAATGAGCAGTTCTTC CASSFPASGYNEQFF
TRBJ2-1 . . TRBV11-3 TGTGCCAGCAGCTTAGAAGCGGAGGGTGGGAATGAGCAGTTCTTC CASSLEAEGGNEQFF
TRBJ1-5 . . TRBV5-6 TGTGCCAGCAGCTTGGCCAAAGGGTTTTACAGGGCTAGCAATCAGCCCCAGCATTTT CASSLAKGFYRASNQPQHF
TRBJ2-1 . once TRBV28 TGTGCCAGCAGCCGGCCGGGACATGATCACAATGAGCAGTTCTTC CASSRPGHDHNEQFF
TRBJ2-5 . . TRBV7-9 TGTGCCAGCAGCCCACGTGGGGAGACCCAGTACTTC CASSPRGETQYF
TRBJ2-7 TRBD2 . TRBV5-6 TGTGCCAGCAGCGGACTAGCGGGGGACACCTACGAGCAGTACTTC CASSGLAGDTYEQYF
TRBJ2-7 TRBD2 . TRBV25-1 TGTGCCAGCAGTGAGGGACTAGGAACTTACGAGCAGTACTTC CASSEGLGTYEQYF
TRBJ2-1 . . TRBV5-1 TGCGCCAGCAGCTCAGGGCGGGAAACCGACAATGAGCAGTTCTTC CASSSGRETDNEQFF
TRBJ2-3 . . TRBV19 TGTGCCAATAGGGGTGGGGATAGCACAGATACGCAGTATTTT CANRGGDSTDTQYF
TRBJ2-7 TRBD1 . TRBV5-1 TGCGCCAGCAGCTTGGAGAGGACAGGGGGCAGCGAGCAGTACTTC CASSLERTGGSEQYF
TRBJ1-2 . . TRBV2 TGTGCCAGCAGGGCAGGGAGTGGGGCTAACTATGGCTACACCTTC CASRAGSGANYGYTF
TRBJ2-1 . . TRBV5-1 TGCGCCAGCAGCTTGGTGAGAGGGAGCTATGAGCAGTTCTTC CASSLVRGSYEQFF
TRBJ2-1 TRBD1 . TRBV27 TGTGCCAGCAGTTTATCCCCTACCGGGACAGGGGAGGTCAATGAGCAGTTCTTC CASSLSPTGTGEVNEQFF
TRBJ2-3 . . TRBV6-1 TGTGCCAGCAGTGAATCCCCCCAGGGCGGGTGGACGCAGTATTTT CASSESPQGGWTQYF